Each of the 5 T cell receptor beta chains below was sequenced from the same sample in a study of yellow fever vaccine responses in identical twins. MiXCR was run by TCRdb on the RT-PCR reads, yielding one entry per CDR3 protein. The data contain tens of thousands of distinct CDR3 sequences, 60% to 85% of them singletons. The source was T cells from blood (PBMCs), unsorted or a sorted subset (not recorded which), collected before or after yellow fever vaccination (not recorded which). These receptors all stem from a woman aged 18-29 years who received the yellow fever vaccine.

The rearrangement joins TRBV18 to TRBJ1-1; TRBD1 is a possible D gene (6 bases). Deletions cut 0 bases from V and 1 base from J, with 15 bases between. This CDR3 has 17 residues. Germline V lookup: CDR1 KGHSH, CDR2 LQKENI. CDR3 loop: CASSPPIADRKNTEAFF. As DNA, the CDR3 is TGTGCCAGCTCACCACCAATCGCGGACAGAAAGAACACTGAAGCTTTCTTT. The whole variable domain, filled in from reference TRBV18 and TRBJ1-1, reads NAGVMQNPRHLVRRRGQEARLRCSPMKGHSHVYWYRQLPEEGLKFMVYLQKENIIDESGMPKERFSAEFPKEGPSILRIQQVVRGDSAAYFCASSPPIADRKNTEAFFGQGTRLTVV.

The rearrangement links TRBV4-1 to TRBJ2-3; D is possibly TRBD1 (5 bases). The CDR3 consists of 14 residues. Per germline, CDR1 MGHRA and CDR2 YSYEKL. V was trimmed by 1 base and J by 2 bases, leaving 7 bases between them. The CDR3 is CASSQGQFTDTQYF. The CDR3 nucleotides read TGCGCCAGCAGCCAAGGACAGTTCACAGATACGCAGTATTTT.

This rearrangement joins TRBV7-3 to TRBJ2-1; 7 bases are shared with TRBD2. CDR1 is SGHTA, CDR2 FQGTGA, per germline. The CDR3 loop spans 14 amino acids. Trimming removed 7 bases from V and 13 bases from J; junction bases left unmatched: 16. CDR3 sequence (DNA): TGTGCCAGCACCCCTGGGCAGGTGGCGGGACTACAGTTCTTC. This sequence encodes CASTPGQVAGLQFF.

The chain combines TRBV29-1 with TRBJ2-1; 10 positions agree with TRBD2. CDR3 size: 15 residues. With 7 bases clipped from V and 9 bases from J, the junction kept 15 bases outside the gene matches. Germline values: CDR1 SQVTM, CDR2 ANQGSEA. DNA for the CDR3: TGCAGCGCCACGGGGGCTAGCGGGAGTCTTGGTGAGCAGTTCTTC. It codes for CSATGASGSLGEQFF.

J is TRBJ2-5 and V is TRBV10-3; D unclear. The CDR3 is 17 amino acids. Germline CDR1 ENHRY, CDR2 SYGVKD. V lost 2 bases, J lost 2 bases, and 18 bases lay in between. The CDR3 region has the DNA TGTGCCATCAGTGAGGAGTCGAACGAGGAGATGCAAGAGACCCAGTACTTC. It encodes CAISEESNEEMQETQYF.